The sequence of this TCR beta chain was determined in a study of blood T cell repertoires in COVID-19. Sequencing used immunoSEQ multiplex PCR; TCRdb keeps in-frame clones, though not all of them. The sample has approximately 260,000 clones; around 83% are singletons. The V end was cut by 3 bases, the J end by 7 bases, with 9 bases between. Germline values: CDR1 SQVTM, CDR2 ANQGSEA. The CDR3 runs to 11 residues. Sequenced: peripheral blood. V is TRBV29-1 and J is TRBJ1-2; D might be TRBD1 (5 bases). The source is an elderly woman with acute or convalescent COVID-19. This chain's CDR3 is CSVEGLGGYTF. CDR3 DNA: TGCAGCGTTGAGGGACTGGGTGGCTACACCTTC. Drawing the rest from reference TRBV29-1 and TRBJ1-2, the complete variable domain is SAVISQKPSRDICQRGTSLTIQCQVDSQVTMMFWYRQQPGQSLTLIATANQGSEATYESGFVIDKFPISRPNLTFSTLTVSNMSPEDSSIYLCSVEGLGGYTFGSGTRLTVV.